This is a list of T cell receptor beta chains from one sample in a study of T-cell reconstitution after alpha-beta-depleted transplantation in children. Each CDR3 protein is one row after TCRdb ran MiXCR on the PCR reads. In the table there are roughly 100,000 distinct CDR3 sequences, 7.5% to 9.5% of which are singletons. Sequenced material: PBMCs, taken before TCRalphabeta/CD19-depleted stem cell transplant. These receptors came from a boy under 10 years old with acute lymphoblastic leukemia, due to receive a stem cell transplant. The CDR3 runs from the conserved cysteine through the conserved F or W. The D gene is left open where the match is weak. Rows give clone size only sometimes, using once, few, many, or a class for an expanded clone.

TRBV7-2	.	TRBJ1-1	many	CASSLWGDISLGRRGTEAFF	TGTGCCAGCAGCTTATGGGGGGACATTAGTCTGGGACGCAGGGGCACTGAAGCTTTCTTT
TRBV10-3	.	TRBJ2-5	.	CAISQDGPKETQYF	TGTGCCATCAGCCAGGACGGTCCAAAAGAGACCCAGTACTTC
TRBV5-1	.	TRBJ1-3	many	CASSLGHSGNTIYF	TGCGCCAGCAGCTTGGGACACTCTGGAAACACCATATATTTT
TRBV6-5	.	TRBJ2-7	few	CASSYSQALSYEQYF	TGTGCCAGCAGTTATAGTCAGGCCCTCTCCTACGAGCAGTACTTC
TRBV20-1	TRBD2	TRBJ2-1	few	CSARERRRGVSRDEQFF	TGCAGTGCTAGAGAACGGCGTCGGGGGGTCAGTCGGGATGAGCAGTTCTTC
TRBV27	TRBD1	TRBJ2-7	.	CASSPMTGGNEQYF	TGTGCCAGCAGTCCTATGACAGGGGGGAACGAGCAGTACTTC
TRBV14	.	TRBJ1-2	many	CASSLGTIYGYTF	TGTGCCAGCAGCCTCGGGACAATCTATGGCTACACCTTC
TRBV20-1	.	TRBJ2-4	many	CSARLSAKNIQYF	TGCAGTGCTAGATTGTCAGCCAAAAACATTCAGTACTTC
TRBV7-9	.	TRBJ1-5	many	CASSLGAGNQPQHF	TGTGCCAGCAGCTTAGGGGCGGGGAATCAGCCCCAGCATTTT
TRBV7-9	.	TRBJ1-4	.	CASSTEGSGGEKLFF	TGTGCCAGCAGCACAGAGGGCAGCGGGGGAGAAAAACTGTTTTTT
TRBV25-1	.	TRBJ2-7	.	CASSLPLFPRGEQYF	TGTGCCAGCAGTTTGCCCCTTTTCCCCAGAGGGGAGCAGTACTTC
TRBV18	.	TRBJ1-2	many	CASSPSQGRYYGYTF	TGTGCCAGCTCACCATCCCAGGGGAGGTACTATGGCTACACCTTC
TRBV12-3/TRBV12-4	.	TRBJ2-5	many	CASSVRGWETQYF	TGTGCCAGCAGTGTCAGAGGTTGGGAGACCCAGTACTTC
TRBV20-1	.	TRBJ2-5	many	CSAEPPRTEQETQYF	TGCAGTGCCGAACCTCCCCGGACAGAGCAAGAGACCCAGTACTTC
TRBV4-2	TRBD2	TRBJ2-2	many	CASSPLAGDTGELFF	TGTGCCAGCAGCCCCCTAGCGGGGGACACCGGGGAGCTGTTTTTT
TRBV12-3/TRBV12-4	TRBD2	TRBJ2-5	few	CASSPGLVETQYF	TGTGCCAGCAGTCCGGGACTAGTTGAGACCCAGTACTTC
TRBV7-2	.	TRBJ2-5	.	CASSRGRLETQYF	TGTGCCAGCAGCCGGGGGAGACTTGAGACCCAGTACTTC
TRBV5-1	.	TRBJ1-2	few	CASSLLTRAEGYTF	TGCGCCAGCAGCCTACTCACCAGGGCAGAAGGCTACACCTTC
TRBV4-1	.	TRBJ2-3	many	CASRTEFGAADTQYF	TGCGCCAGCCGCACAGAGTTCGGGGCTGCAGATACGCAGTATTTT
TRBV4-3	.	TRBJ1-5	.	CASSQAPTGNQPQHF	TGCGCCAGCAGCCAGGCCCCCACAGGCAATCAGCCCCAGCATTTT
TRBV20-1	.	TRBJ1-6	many	CSARDLGAGTSNSPLHF	TGCAGTGCTAGAGATCTGGGCGCCGGGACATCTAATTCACCCCTCCACTTT
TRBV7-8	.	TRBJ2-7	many	CASSLVWGDEQYF	TGTGCCAGCAGCTTAGTTTGGGGAGACGAGCAGTACTTC
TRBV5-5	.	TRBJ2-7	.	CASSFPTGPIDYEQYF	TGTGCCAGCAGCTTCCCCACAGGGCCGATAGACTACGAGCAGTACTTC
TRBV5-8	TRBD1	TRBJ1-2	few	CASSWGQGGDYGYTF	TGTGCCAGCAGCTGGGGACAGGGGGGTGACTATGGCTACACCTTC
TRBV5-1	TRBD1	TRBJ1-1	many	CASSLDAGGATEAFF	TGCGCCAGCAGCTTGGATGCAGGGGGGGCCACTGAAGCTTTCTTT
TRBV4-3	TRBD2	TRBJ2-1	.	CASSQVGGEQFF	TGCGCCAGCAGCCAAGTCGGGGGGGAGCAGTTCTTC
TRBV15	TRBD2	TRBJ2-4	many	CATSRASGGSIQYF	TGTGCCACCAGCAGAGCTAGCGGGGGAAGCATTCAGTACTTC
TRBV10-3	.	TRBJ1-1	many	CAISDGRIHGDAEAFF	TGTGCCATCAGTGACGGGAGAATCCACGGGGACGCTGAAGCTTTCTTT
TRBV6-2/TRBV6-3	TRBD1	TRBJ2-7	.	CASSYTKTGAYEQYF	TGTGCCAGCAGTTACACAAAGACAGGGGCCTACGAGCAGTACTTC
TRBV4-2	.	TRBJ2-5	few	CASSLQYAQSQETQYF	TGTGCCAGCAGCCTACAATACGCCCAGTCCCAAGAGACCCAGTACTTC
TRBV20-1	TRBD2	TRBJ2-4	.	CSARTSGPNIQYF	TGCAGTGCTAGGACTAGCGGGCCAAACATTCAGTACTTC
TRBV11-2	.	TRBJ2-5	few	CASTPRETQYF	TGTGCCAGCACTCCTCGGGAGACCCAGTACTTC
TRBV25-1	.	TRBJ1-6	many	CASSELEVSSYNSPLHF	TGTGCCAGCAGTGAATTAGAGGTCAGCTCCTATAATTCACCCCTCCACTTT
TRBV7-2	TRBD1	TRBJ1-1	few	CASSYGGQGAFF	TGTGCCAGCAGCTATGGAGGACAGGGTGCTTTCTTT
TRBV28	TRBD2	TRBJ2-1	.	CASTLSSGAWNEQFF	TGTGCCAGCACCCTTTCCAGCGGGGCATGGAATGAGCAGTTCTTC
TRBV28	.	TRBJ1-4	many	CASRENEKLFF	TGTGCCAGCAGGGAGAATGAAAAACTGTTTTTT
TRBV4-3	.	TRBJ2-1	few	CASSPRLVAANEQFF	TGCGCCAGCAGCCCCCGACTGGTTGCGGCCAATGAGCAGTTCTTC
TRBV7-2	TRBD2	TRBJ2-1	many	CASSLGASGGTYNEQFF	TGTGCCAGCAGCTTAGGGGCTAGCGGGGGGACCTACAATGAGCAGTTCTTC
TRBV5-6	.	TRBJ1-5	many	CASSNGVGHGVGWPQHF	TGTGCCAGCAGCAACGGGGTAGGACACGGCGTTGGTTGGCCCCAGCATTTT
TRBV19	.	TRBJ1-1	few	CASAGLLNTEAFF	TGTGCCAGTGCCGGACTGTTGAACACTGAAGCTTTCTTT
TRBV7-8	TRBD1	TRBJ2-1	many	CASSLGRQGLSSYNEQFF	TGTGCCAGCAGCTTAGGCAGACAGGGCCTGAGCTCCTACAATGAGCAGTTCTTC
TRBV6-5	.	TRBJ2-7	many	CASSYSGNYYEQYF	TGTGCCAGCAGTTACTCGGGAAATTACTACGAGCAGTACTTC
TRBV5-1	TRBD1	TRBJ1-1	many	CASSPRQGGSNTEAFF	TGCGCCAGCAGCCCCCGACAGGGGGGATCGAACACTGAAGCTTTCTTT
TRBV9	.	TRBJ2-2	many	CASSFSGVGTGELFF	TGTGCCAGCAGCTTTTCGGGGGTGGGCACCGGGGAGCTGTTTTTT
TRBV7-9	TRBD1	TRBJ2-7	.	CASSSDRGWQYF	TGTGCCAGCAGCTCAGACAGGGGTTGGCAGTACTTC
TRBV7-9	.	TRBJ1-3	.	CASSSTPGGRSGNTIYF	TGTGCCAGCTCATCTACCCCGGGGGGCAGATCTGGAAACACCATATATTTT
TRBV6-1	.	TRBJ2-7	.	CASTQGIPGYEQYF	TGTGCCAGCACCCAGGGGATACCTGGGTACGAGCAGTACTTC
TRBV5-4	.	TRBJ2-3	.	CASSLGGKDTQYF	TGTGCCAGCAGCTTGGGAGGGAAGGATACGCAGTATTTT
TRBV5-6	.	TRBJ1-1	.	CASSFIGARGNTEAFF	TGTGCCAGCAGCTTTATAGGGGCGCGGGGGAATACTGAAGCTTTCTTT
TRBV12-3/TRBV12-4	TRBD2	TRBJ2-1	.	CASSLSLAGGPSEQFF	TGTGCCAGCAGTTTGAGTTTGGCGGGGGGCCCCTCGGAGCAGTTCTTC
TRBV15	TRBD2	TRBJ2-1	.	CATSRDRSSGYNEQFF	TGTGCCACCAGCAGAGATCGGTCTAGCGGTTACAATGAGCAGTTCTTC
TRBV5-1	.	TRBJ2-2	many	CASSLRGELFF	TGCGCCAGCAGCCTCCGCGGGGAGCTGTTTTTT
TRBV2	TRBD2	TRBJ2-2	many	CASTGLHNTGELFF	TGTGCCAGCACGGGACTACATAACACCGGGGAGCTGTTTTTT
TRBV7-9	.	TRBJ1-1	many	CASSIGQIEAFF	TGTGCCAGCAGCATAGGACAGATTGAAGCTTTCTTT
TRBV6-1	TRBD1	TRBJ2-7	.	CASSEQGAGYEQYF	TGTGCCAGCAGTGAACAGGGGGCTGGCTACGAGCAGTACTTC